This TCR beta chain originates from a study of CD8+CD57+ T cells in acquired aplastic anemia. Researchers used genomic DNA as the template to profile TCR beta VDJ and CDR3. MiXCR was run by TCRdb on the reads, yielding one entry per CDR3 protein. Here the sample spans 150,000 to 200,000 distinct CDR3 sequences, around half being singletons. Study conclusions and caveats: Patients and controls were found to share more than 25 CD8+ CDR3 sequences.

The sequenced patients had an expansion of CD8+CD57+ cells seen by flow cytometry. Trimming took 8 bases from V and 2 from J, leaving 11 bases between them. Germline V gene sequence: CDR1 SNHLY, CDR2 FYNNEI. This CDR3 comprises 13 residues. Notes on this clonotype: As yet, its antigen is unknown.

The TCR was taken from a human donor with aplastic anemia. This chain joins TRBV2 and TRBJ2-3, with D hard to call. Source material: sorted CD4+, CD8+, or CD8+CD57+ T cells (not recorded which) from PBMCs. The chain's CDR3 is CASSLVATDTQYF. CDR3 coding DNA: TGTGCCAGCTCTTTGGTTGCCACAGATACGCAGTATTTT.